These T cell receptor beta chains were read from a single sample in a study of T cell changes during pregnancy in multiple sclerosis. Assay: immunoSEQ multiplex PCR; the TCRdb copy retains only in-frame clones and omits some. The data contain about 55,000 clones, 85% to 95% of them singletons. The material was CD8+ T cells from peripheral blood mononuclear cells, obtained in the third trimester of pregnancy. Receptors were obtained from a female donor with multiple sclerosis, enrolled in a pregnancy study. Each CDR3 is given with its conserved first and last residue. The order of the fields is D gene, clone size, J gene, V gene, CDR3 protein, CDR3 DNA. A D gene is named only where the DNA matches it firmly. The listing skips clone size in some rows; elsewhere it reads once, few, many or a size class.

TRBD1 | NA | TRBJ1-5 | TRBV18 | CASPDRGHQPQHF | TGTGCCAGCCCAGACAGGGGGCATCAGCCCCAGCATTTT
TRBD1 | NA | TRBJ2-7 | TRBV6-1 | CARGQDRSYEQYF | TGTGCCAGGGGACAGGATCGCTCCTACGAGCAGTACTTC
NA | NA | TRBJ2-1 | TRBV7-3 | CASSLIEESGEQFF | TGTGCCAGCAGCTTAATTGAGGAGTCCGGTGAGCAGTTCTTC
TRBD2 | NA | TRBJ2-7 | TRBV7-2 | CASSVGLAVYEQYF | TGTGCCAGCAGCGTGGGACTAGCGGTCTACGAGCAGTACTTC
TRBD1 | NA | TRBJ1-1 | TRBV6-1 | CATPRQGGEAFF | TGTGCCACCCCCCGACAGGGTGGGGAAGCTTTCTTT
TRBD2 | NA | TRBJ2-1 | TRBV27 | CASSFPGLGGYNEQFF | TGTGCCAGCAGTTTCCCGGGACTAGGAGGATACAATGAGCAGTTCTTC
TRBD2 | NA | TRBJ2-1 | TRBV4-3 | CASSQSLAGLRYNEQFF | TGCGCCAGCAGCCAGTCACTAGCGGGGCTACGATACAATGAGCAGTTCTTC
TRBD1 | NA | TRBJ2-7 | TRBV19 | CASSPGTGGYEQYF | TGTGCCAGTAGTCCGGGGACAGGGGGCTACGAGCAGTACTTC
NA | NA | TRBJ1-1 | TRBV6-4 | CASSDGTSRAFF | TGTGCCAGCAGTGACGGGACATCCAGAGCTTTCTTT
TRBD1 | NA | TRBJ2-7 | TRBV7-9 | CASSLDDGWGEGASYEQYF | TGTGCCAGCAGCTTAGATGATGGGTGGGGAGAGGGGGCATCCTACGAGCAGTACTTC
TRBD1 | NA | TRBJ2-7 | TRBV15 | CATSRDRVGEQYF | TGTGCCACCAGCCGAGACAGGGTCGGCGAGCAGTACTTC
TRBD2 | once | TRBJ2-7 | TRBV4-1 | CASSQAGGYSYEQYF | TGCGCCAGCAGCCAGGCCGGGGGGTACTCCTACGAGCAGTACTTC
TRBD1 | NA | TRBJ1-1 | TRBV30 | CAWSVKKGQGVSEAFF | TGTGCCTGGAGTGTAAAAAAGGGACAGGGGGTATCTGAAGCTTTCTTT
TRBD1 | NA | TRBJ2-5 | TRBV23-1 | CASSRQGLETQYF | TGCGCCAGCAGTCGACAGGGGCTAGAGACCCAGTACTTC
NA | NA | TRBJ2-7 | TRBV15 | CATKNGQRYEQYF | TGTGCCACAAAAAATGGACAGCGCTACGAGCAGTACTTC
TRBD1 | NA | TRBJ1-1 | TRBV7-9 | CASSLAVGQGANTEAFF | TGTGCCAGCAGCTTAGCCGTGGGACAGGGGGCGAACACTGAAGCTTTCTTT
TRBD2 | NA | TRBJ2-3 | TRBV2 | CATLAGGRHTDTQYF | TGTGCCACTTTAGCGGGAGGGCGTCACACAGATACGCAGTATTTT
NA | NA | TRBJ2-5 | TRBV19 | CASTGPGEVGETQYF | TGTGCCAGTACCGGTCCGGGAGAAGTGGGGGAGACCCAGTACTTC
NA | NA | TRBJ2-1 | TRBV27 | CASSSVAYNEQFF | TGTGCCAGCAGTTCGGTAGCCTACAATGAGCAGTTCTTC
TRBD1 | NA | TRBJ2-7 | TRBV7-9 | CASSPETGASYEQYF | TGTGCCAGCAGCCCAGAGACAGGGGCCTCCTACGAGCAGTACTTC
TRBD2 | NA | TRBJ2-7 | TRBV4-1 | CASSQDGERDYEQYF | TGCGCCAGCAGCCAAGATGGGGAGCGGGATTACGAGCAGTACTTC
TRBD2 | NA | TRBJ2-1 | TRBV10-1 | CASSPLTSANEQFF | TGCGCCAGCAGTCCCTTGACTAGCGCGAATGAGCAGTTCTTC
NA | medium-sized | TRBJ2-1 | TRBV19 | CASSISSYNEQFF | TGTGCCAGTAGTATTAGCTCATACAATGAGCAGTTCTTC
TRBD2 | once | TRBJ2-3 | TRBV30 | CAWSLAGGTDTQYF | TGTGCCTGGAGCCTAGCGGGGGGCACAGATACGCAGTATTTT
TRBD2 | NA | TRBJ2-7 | TRBV4-1 | CASSLNSGGGEQYF | TGCGCCAGCAGTCTGAACTCGGGGGGTGGCGAGCAGTACTTC
NA | NA | TRBJ2-7 | TRBV29-1 | CSVSGPSYEQYF | TGCAGCGTTAGCGGACCCTCCTACGAGCAGTACTTC
NA | NA | TRBJ1-4 | TRBV7-2 | CASSSGTAATNEKLFF | TGTGCCAGCAGCTCAGGTACAGCAGCAACTAATGAAAAACTGTTTTTT
TRBD1 | NA | TRBJ2-7 | TRBV11-2 | CASSLGGTGGYYEQYF | TGTGCCAGCAGCTTAGGCGGGACAGGGGGTTACTACGAGCAGTACTTC
NA | NA | TRBJ2-7 | TRBV7-3 | CASSLTGGEQYF | TGTGCCAGCAGCTTAACAGGGGGCGAGCAGTACTTC
TRBD2 | NA | TRBJ2-4 | TRBV4-3 | CASSQLNYGLAGGGVGNIQYF | TGCGCCAGCAGCCAACTAAATTACGGACTAGCGGGAGGGGGGGTTGGAAACATTCAGTACTTC